This record concerns one T cell receptor (beta chain) sequence. The sample originates from a study of blood T cell repertoires in COVID-19. Study-level information: T cells, B-cell-depleted T cells, or PBMCs provided the cDNA or gDNA that served as material.

Methods used by the authors: Reference gene primers were amplified, and this amplification served to estimate nucleated cell counts. Sequencing was performed with immunoSEQ multiplex PCR; in TCRdb, only in-frame clones are kept and a portion is missing. Clone size and the V and J calls come from that table; the DNA yielded D and trimming. The sample has around 100,000 clones; 75% to 90% are singletons. CDR1 and CDR2 from the germline V gene are SNHLY and FYNNEI. The CDR3 spans 14 residues. V was pared by 6 bases and J by 5 bases, with 6 bases of the junction left unmatched. One Seattle source followed patients from active infection through their disease course.

This clonotype was sampled from a woman aged 60 to 75 with COVID-19, enrolled during active disease. The source material was peripheral blood. V usage is TRBV2 and J usage is TRBJ2-2; TRBD1 agrees at 7 bases. CDR3 loop: CASSYRGGTGELFF. The CDR3 DNA reads as TGTGCCAGCAGCTACAGGGGTGGAACCGGGGAGCTGTTTTTT. Variable domain in full (rest from reference TRBV2 and TRBJ2-2): EPEVTQTPSHQVTQMGQEVILRCVPISNHLYFYWYRQILGQKVEFLVSFYNNEISEKSEIFDDQFSVERPDGSNFTLKIRSTKLEDSAMYFCASSYRGGTGELFFGEGSRLTVL.